Listed below are T cell receptor beta chains from one sample, sequenced in a study of OX40 agonist ivuxolimab in advanced cancers. Generated by immunoSEQ multiplex PCR, the TCRdb table keeps only in-frame clones and is missing some. The sample holds approximately 87,000 clones, around 90% seen once. The source was CD4+ or CD8+ T cells sorted from blood, collected in a trial of the OX40 agonist ivuxolimab. These receptor sequences come from an adult with an advanced solid tumor such as melanoma, head and neck, liver or kidney cancer. Each CDR3 is given with its conserved first and last residue. D genes are given only for firm matches. Clone size is stated in some rows and not others, as once, few, many or a class when expanded.

d_call: NA
j_call: TRBJ1-2
v_call: TRBV11-2
clone_size: NA
cdr3_aa: CASSLQGFPGYTF
cdr3_nt: TGTGCCAGCAGCTTACAGGGATTCCCTGGCTACACCTTC

d_call: NA
j_call: TRBJ2-7
v_call: TRBV19
clone_size: NA
cdr3_aa: CASLDTGGSYEQYF
cdr3_nt: TGTGCCAGCCTTGATACAGGCGGCTCCTACGAGCAGTACTTC

d_call: NA
j_call: TRBJ2-5
v_call: TRBV6-1
clone_size: NA
cdr3_aa: CASSQTGTWEETQYF
cdr3_nt: TGTGCCAGCAGCCAGACTGGGACGTGGGAAGAGACCCAGTACTTC

d_call: NA
j_call: TRBJ1-1
v_call: TRBV5-4
clone_size: NA
cdr3_aa: CASSQDPPRQTF
cdr3_nt: TGTGCCAGCAGCCAAGATCCCCCTAGACAGACCTTT

d_call: NA
j_call: TRBJ2-2
v_call: TRBV19
clone_size: NA
cdr3_aa: CASRGGQAGELFF
cdr3_nt: TGTGCCAGTAGAGGGGGACAAGCCGGGGAGCTGTTTTTT

d_call: TRBD1
j_call: TRBJ2-2
v_call: TRBV7-9
clone_size: NA
cdr3_aa: CASSLPRQGGGGELFF
cdr3_nt: TGTGCCAGCAGCCTACCCCGACAGGGCGGTGGCGGGGAGCTGTTTTTT

d_call: NA
j_call: TRBJ1-2
v_call: TRBV18
clone_size: NA
cdr3_aa: CASAEVGGIAPSNYGYTF
cdr3_nt: TGTGCCAGCGCGGAAGTAGGGGGGATAGCCCCATCAAACTATGGCTACACCTTC

d_call: TRBD1
j_call: TRBJ1-1
v_call: TRBV29-1
clone_size: NA
cdr3_aa: CSGAGGSGGTEAFF
cdr3_nt: TGCAGCGGGGCAGGGGGCTCGGGGGGCACTGAAGCTTTCTTT

d_call: NA
j_call: TRBJ1-6
v_call: TRBV30
clone_size: NA
cdr3_aa: CAWSGTGPYNSPLHF
cdr3_nt: TGTGCCTGGAGTGGTACAGGGCCCTATAATTCACCCCTCCACTTT

d_call: TRBD1
j_call: TRBJ1-6
v_call: TRBV7-8
clone_size: NA
cdr3_aa: CASSFQGGPLHF
cdr3_nt: TGTGCCAGCAGCTTCCAGGGGGGCCCCCTCCACTTT

d_call: TRBD1
j_call: TRBJ1-1
v_call: TRBV19
clone_size: NA
cdr3_aa: CASSPDRGRVAEAFF
cdr3_nt: TGTGCCAGTAGTCCGGACAGGGGTAGGGTCGCTGAAGCTTTCTTT

d_call: NA
j_call: TRBJ1-1
v_call: TRBV18
clone_size: once
cdr3_aa: CASSPQQGRGNTEAFF
cdr3_nt: TGTGCCAGCTCACCACAACAGGGACGGGGGAACACTGAAGCTTTCTTT

d_call: NA
j_call: TRBJ1-5
v_call: TRBV6-1
clone_size: NA
cdr3_aa: CAGREFGNQPQHF
cdr3_nt: TGTGCCGGCAGGGAGTTCGGTAATCAGCCCCAGCATTTT

d_call: NA
j_call: TRBJ1-4
v_call: TRBV4-1
clone_size: NA
cdr3_aa: CASSQGPWEKLFF
cdr3_nt: TGCGCCAGCAGCCAAGGCCCCTGGGAAAAACTGTTTTTT

d_call: NA
j_call: TRBJ2-3
v_call: TRBV7-9
clone_size: few
cdr3_aa: CASSGRRVGTDTQYF
cdr3_nt: TGTGCCAGCAGCGGGAGGAGGGTGGGGACAGATACGCAGTATTTT

d_call: NA
j_call: TRBJ2-6
v_call: TRBV11-2
clone_size: NA
cdr3_aa: CASSLYGARSGANVLTF
cdr3_nt: TGTGCCAGCAGCTTATATGGGGCTCGTTCTGGGGCCAACGTCCTGACTTTC

d_call: TRBD2
j_call: TRBJ2-4
v_call: TRBV19
clone_size: NA
cdr3_aa: CASSTLAGGVVSKNIQYF
cdr3_nt: TGTGCCAGTAGTACACTAGCGGGAGGGGTAGTTTCCAAAAACATTCAGTACTTC

d_call: TRBD2
j_call: TRBJ2-5
v_call: TRBV2
clone_size: NA
cdr3_aa: CASRLLAGGGFRATQYF
cdr3_nt: TGTGCCAGCAGGCTCCTAGCGGGGGGAGGGTTCAGGGCGACCCAGTACTTC

d_call: NA
j_call: TRBJ1-3
v_call: TRBV9
clone_size: NA
cdr3_aa: CASSGGLAPGNTIYF
cdr3_nt: TGTGCCAGCAGCGGTGGTCTGGCACCTGGAAACACCATATATTTT

d_call: NA
j_call: TRBJ2-1
v_call: TRBV7-2
clone_size: NA
cdr3_aa: CASSSSGSPDNEQFF
cdr3_nt: TGTGCCAGCAGTTCCAGCGGGTCTCCGGACAATGAGCAGTTCTTC

d_call: TRBD1
j_call: TRBJ2-5
v_call: TRBV11-2
clone_size: NA
cdr3_aa: CASSKGAQETQYF
cdr3_nt: TGTGCCAGCAGCAAGGGGGCACAAGAGACCCAGTACTTC

d_call: TRBD2
j_call: TRBJ2-1
v_call: TRBV5-1
clone_size: NA
cdr3_aa: CASHDRDRTLPGLAGGSSYNEQFF
cdr3_nt: TGCGCCAGCCACGACCGGGACAGGACCCTCCCGGGACTAGCGGGAGGAAGCTCCTACAATGAGCAGTTCTTC